What follows are 26 T cell receptor beta chains derived from one specimen sequenced in a study of control samples from healthy donors and cancer patients. The data were produced by immunoSEQ multiplex PCR, yet TCRdb's version contains in-frame clones alone and is incomplete. The sample consists of about 44,000 clones, about 89% of them appearing once. The specimen sequenced was PBMCs. The receptors originated from a woman aged 55-69 years with lung cancer.

The V gene is TRBV7-2, the J gene TRBJ2-7; 9 bases fit TRBD2. The germline CDR1 and CDR2 sequences are SGHTA and FQGNSA. The V and J ends lost 4 bases and 2 bases, in that order; junction bases with no gene match: 6. The CDR3 consists of 15 residues. The CDR3 nucleotides are TGTGCCAGCAGCTCTGGACTAGCGCGTACCTACGAGCAGTACTTC. Its translation is CASSSGLARTYEQYF.

The chain uses TRBV5-1 and TRBJ1-1, with no clear D. This CDR3 has 14 residues. Germline loops: CDR1 SGHRS, CDR2 YFSETQ. The V end was cut by 4 bases, the J end by 4 bases, with 14 bases between. The CDR3 DNA sequence: TGCGCCAGCAGCCTAACCAACGGGCTCACTGAAGCTTTCTTT. Protein product: CASSLTNGLTEAFF.

The genes are TRBV12-3 or TRBV12-4 and TRBJ1-5, with D unclear. Trimming removed 5 bases at V and 3 bases at J, with 8 bases between. The CDR3 consists of 13 residues. CDR3 in DNA: TGTGCCAGCAGTCCAACAAACAATCAGCCCCAGCATTTT. Translation: CASSPTNNQPQHF.

The chain has TRBV6-5 and TRBJ2-1, with TRBD2 as a possible D gene (5 bases). This CDR3 has 13 residues. Per germline, CDR1 MNHEY and CDR2 SVGAGI. The ends were cut back, 9 bases at V and 5 bases at J, with 14 bases in the middle. The CDR3 reads CASGPWRNNEQFF. The CDR3 coding sequence is TGTGCCAGTGGGCCCTGGAGGAACAATGAGCAGTTCTTC.

The chain is built from TRBV29-1 and TRBJ1-2; D is unclear. V was trimmed by 3 bases and J by 1 base, leaving 18 bases between them. Germline V gives CDR1 SQVTM, CDR2 ANQGSEA. The CDR3 runs 16 residues. Here the CDR3 DNA reads TGCAGCGTTGAGATCGCATGGTCTGCAAGTAACTATGGCTACACCTTC. Residues: CSVEIAWSASNYGYTF.

The rearrangement links TRBV5-1 to TRBJ1-5; no firm D call. Looked up from germline, CDR1 is SGHRS and CDR2 is YFSETQ. Between the trimmed V and J ends, which lost 4 bases and 1 base, there was a span of 6 bases. The CDR3 is 13 residues long. CDR3 loop: CASSLDSNQPQHF. In nucleotides, the CDR3 is TGCGCCAGCAGCCTGGACAGCAATCAGCCCCAGCATTTT.

This clone was seen a handful of times. The chain couples TRBV7-9 to TRBJ2-7, with 7 bases lining up with TRBD2. Germline V lookup: CDR1 SEHNR, CDR2 FQNEAQ (reference sequence). The CDR3 is 18 amino acids. Losses at the gene ends were 4 bases for V and 5 bases for J; bases not matched to a gene: 20. The DNA of the CDR3 is TGTGCCAGCAGCTCGCCGGGAGGCAGCATAATTGGCGGCCACGAGCAGTACTTC. Translating gives CASSSPGGSIIGGHEQYF.

J is TRBJ1-6 and V is TRBV6-1; no reliable D call. V dropped 2 bases and J dropped 9 bases, with 8 bases sitting between them. Looked up from germline, CDR1 is MNHNS and CDR2 is SASEGT. This CDR3 region has 13 residues. This chain's CDR3 is CASSETESSPLHF. Written as DNA, the CDR3 is TGTGCCAGCAGTGAAACTGAGAGTTCACCCCTCCACTTT.

CDR3 sequence: CSVEWAGVNTEAFF. In DNA, the CDR3 is TGCAGCGTTGAATGGGCAGGGGTGAACACTGAAGCTTTCTTT. The chain recombines TRBV29-1 with TRBJ1-1; D may be TRBD1 (6 bases). The germline V gene has CDR1 SQVTM and CDR2 ANQGSEA. This CDR3 is built from 14 residues. The ends were cut back, 2 bases at V and 0 bases at J, with 10 bases in the middle. Full variable domain (rest looked up from reference TRBV29-1 and TRBJ1-1): SAVISQKPSRDICQRGTSLTIQCQVDSQVTMMFWYRQQPGQSLTLIATANQGSEATYESGFVIDKFPISRPNLTFSTLTVSNMSPEDSSIYLCSVEWAGVNTEAFFGQGTRLTVV.

The chain employs TRBV28 and TRBJ1-2; D is possibly TRBD1 (5 bases). The CDR3 is made up of 14 amino acids. Germline loops: CDR1 MDHEN, CDR2 SYDVKM. Between the trimmed V and J ends, which lost 2 bases and 8 bases, there was a span of 15 bases. The DNA of the CDR3 is TGTGCCAGCAGTTTAGCGGTCACAGGAGGAGGCTACACCTTC. Encoded protein: CASSLAVTGGGYTF.

The chain carries TRBV6-1 and TRBJ1-2, with no clear D. This CDR3 is 14 amino acids long. Trimming left V 3 bases short and J 4 bases short, with 12 bases between. Looked up from germline, CDR1 is MNHNS and CDR2 is SASEGT. The CDR3 here is CASSEGSGLYGYTF. In nucleotides, the CDR3 is TGTGCCAGCAGTGAGGGCTCTGGGCTCTATGGCTACACCTTC.

V and J are TRBV2 and TRBJ2-4; no firm D call. Germline CDR1 reads SNHLY; CDR2 reads FYNNEI. The CDR3 contains 13 residues. Trimming removed 7 bases at V and 1 base at J, with 8 bases between. The DNA for the CDR3 is TGTGCCAGCAACACGATGGCCAAAAACATTCAGTACTTC. Its protein is CASNTMAKNIQYF.

V usage is TRBV19 and J usage is TRBJ2-4, with TRBD1 matching 7 bases. Per the germline V gene, CDR1 is LNHDA and CDR2 is SQIVND (reference sequence). The CDR3 runs 15 residues. V was clipped by 10 bases and J by 0 bases; unmatched bases: 9. The CDR3 DNA is TGTGCCACCCCGACAGGGCCGCAAGCCAAAAACATTCAGTACTTC. It encodes CATPTGPQAKNIQYF.

The V call is TRBV5-6, the J call TRBJ2-5; 8 bases line up with TRBD2. CDR1 is SGHDT, CDR2 YYEEEE, per germline. After removal of 4 bases from V and 4 bases from J, the junction contained 9 bases not matched to a gene. The CDR3 is made up of 15 amino acids. This CDR3 reads CASSHGTSSRETQYF. CDR3 bases: TGTGCCAGCAGCCACGGGACTAGTTCTCGAGAGACCCAGTACTTC.

The chain has TRBV28 and TRBJ1-4; D gene unclear. The CDR3 contains 11 residues. The V gene's germline CDR1 is MDHEN and CDR2 SYDVKM. The V and J ends lost 7 bases and 5 bases respectively, with 5 bases between them. The CDR3 DNA reads as TGTGCCAGCATGACAAATGAAAAACTGTTTTTT. The encoded protein is CASMTNEKLFF.

The CDR3 bases are TGTGCCAGCTCACCACAGGGGACCTGGGGTCAGCCCCAGCATTTT. Its translation is CASSPQGTWGQPQHF. The chain has TRBV18 and TRBJ1-5; tentatively, D is TRBD1 (5 bases). CDR1 is KGHSH, CDR2 LQKENI, per germline. Trimming stripped 1 base from V and 6 bases from J, with 13 bases between. The CDR3 length is 15 residues.

This clone has just a few counts. The rearrangement links TRBV9 to TRBJ2-3, with D maybe TRBD2 (6 bases). The V gene's germline CDR1 is SGDLS and CDR2 YYNGEE. The CDR3 covers 14 residues. Trimming removed 2 bases at V and 5 bases at J, with 12 bases between. In nucleotides, the CDR3 is TGTGCCAGCAGCGTGGGCGGGGCCGGAGATACGCAGTATTTT. Encoded protein: CASSVGGAGDTQYF.

The rearrangement joins TRBV30 to TRBJ2-2, with D possibly TRBD1 on 6 matching bases. In germline, CDR1 is GTSNPN, CDR2 SVGIG (reference sequence). The CDR3 totals 14 residues. The V end lost 7 bases, the J end lost 5 bases, and 17 bases lay between the germline ends. The CDR3 coding sequence is TGTGCCTTCTCCGGGACACCGTATACCGGGGAGCTGTTTTTT. Translation gives CAFSGTPYTGELFF. The entire variable domain, with the rest obtained from reference TRBV30 and TRBJ2-2, is as follows: SQTIHQWPATLVQPVGSPLSLECTVEGTSNPNLYWYRQAAGRGLQLLFYSVGIGQISSEVPQNLSASRPQDRQFILSSKKLLLSDSGFYLCAFSGTPYTGELFFGEGSRLTVL.

The chain joins TRBV19 to TRBJ1-1, with TRBD1 identical over 9 bases. Germline CDR1 reads LNHDA; CDR2 reads SQIVND (reference sequence). The CDR3 extends over 14 amino acids. J gave up 4 bases and V 11 bases, and 11 bases lay outside the gene matches. The CDR3 here is CAVRPGQGGTEAFF. In DNA form, the CDR3 reads TGTGCCGTACGACCGGGACAGGGAGGCACTGAAGCTTTCTTT.

The V and J genes are TRBV5-6 and TRBJ2-7, with unresolved D. The CDR3 totals 12 residues. V lost 1 base, J lost 5 bases, and 7 bases lay in between. Germline lookup yields CDR1 SGHDT and CDR2 YYEEEE. The DNA for the CDR3 is TGTGCCAGCAGCTTGACCCAAAACGAGCAGTACTTC. Amino acid sequence: CASSLTQNEQYF.

This sequence joins TRBV7-9 and TRBJ2-5, with D perhaps TRBD1 (6 bases). CDR1 and CDR2 (germline): SEHNR, FQNEAQ (reference sequence). Trimming pared 1 base from V and 1 base from J, leaving 10 bases between. The CDR3 extends over 15 amino acids. In nucleotides, the CDR3 is TGTGCCAGCAGCTTAGAAGTGGACAGCCAAGAGACCCAGTACTTC. Amino acid sequence: CASSLEVDSQETQYF.

This clone has just one count. V usage is TRBV18 and J usage is TRBJ2-7, with a tentative D call TRBD1 (6 bases). CDR3 length equals 15 residues. The V end lost 5 bases, the J end lost 2 bases, and 16 bases lay between the germline ends. Germline assignment: CDR1 KGHSH and CDR2 LQKENI. The CDR3 protein is CASSSNRVVAYEQYF. CDR3 nucleotides: TGTGCCAGCTCATCCAACAGGGTGGTCGCCTACGAGCAGTACTTC.

This sequence joins TRBV30 and TRBJ1-2, with 11 bases that match TRBD1. V was pared by 4 bases and J by 2 bases, with 6 bases of the junction left unmatched. The CDR3 consists of 15 residues. CDR1 is GTSNPN and CDR2 is SVGIG in the germline V gene (reference sequence). The CDR3 DNA follows: TGTGCCTGGATGGACAGGGGGCGGGGAAACTATGGCTACACCTTC. It yields the protein CAWMDRGRGNYGYTF.

In its sample, this clone was seen once. V is TRBV5-1 and J is TRBJ2-1; maybe TRBD2 (5 bases). V gave up 1 base and J gave up 0 bases, with 14 bases separating them. The germline V gene encodes CDR1 SGHRS and CDR2 YFSETQ. The CDR3 covers 17 residues. In DNA form, the CDR3 reads TGCGCCAGCAGCTTGACTTCCGGGGATGCCTCCTACAATGAGCAGTTCTTC. Translated: CASSLTSGDASYNEQFF.

The V call is TRBV25-1, the J call TRBJ1-5, with 8 bases matching TRBD1. This CDR3 contains 16 residues. V trimming: 2 bases; J trimming: 0 bases; junction bases outside the gene matches: 3. Germline V gives CDR1 MGHDK, CDR2 SYGVNS. The DNA of the CDR3 is TGTGCCAGCAGTGAAGCCCAGGGGGCTAGCAATCAGCCCCAGCATTTT. It specifies CASSEAQGASNQPQHF.

The rearrangement uses TRBV5-1 and TRBJ1-1; no clear D. This CDR3 has 13 amino acids. Germline CDR1 and CDR2: SGHRS and YFSETQ. The germline V and J ends were trimmed by 0 bases and 6 bases, with 9 bases remaining between them. The CDR3 loop reads CASSLALHAEAFF. The CDR3 DNA follows: TGCGCCAGCAGCTTGGCCCTCCACGCTGAAGCTTTCTTT.